This section outlines one TCR beta chain sequence together with its context. Its antigen is not yet known. Qualities for individual bases were not recorded, and no much larger clone is one base off. The immunoSEQ hsTCRB v3.0 assay was used at survey level resolution to sequence the TRB variable region. TRB sequencing targeted a depth of roughly 35,000-50,000 T-cell genomes per sample. An Illumina MiSeq with a v3 150-cycle kit was used to sequence the pooled TRB libraries. Per the authors' processing: Repertoire analysis ran in R within a reproducible Nextflow workflow covering QC, data transformation and analysis. Custom analyses were implemented in LymphoSeq2, an R package for AIRR-Seq data exploration. After excluding a few samples that yielded fewer than 5000 total TRB sequences, 190 or so HIV repertoires remained for analysis. Among the approximately 180 HIV repertoires that were kept, 59 were collected before ART initiation and 120 to 140 were collected after ART initiation. Repertoires were downsampled to 5000 TRB nucleotide sequences, and summary statistics were averaged over 100 downsampling iterations. Only TRB sequences with CDR3 regions of at least seven amino acids were retained for analysis. Diversity was assessed using a clonality score derived from Shannon entropy and using the Gini coefficient. In repertoire networks, the top 5000 CDR3 amino acid sequences were linked whenever an edit distance of one separated two sequences. For TRB CDR3 amino acid sequences, antigen specificity groups and MHC restriction were predicted with GLIPH2. Known CMV, EBV, HIV or tissue antigen associations were flagged by matching CDR3 amino acid sequences against VDJdb and McPAS-TCR. Pre-ART, post-ART and control groups were compared with Wilcoxon signed-rank tests and Holm-Bonferroni correction. The immuneACCESS repertoire file appears here via TCRdb, limited to in-frame rearrangements. These files lack a portion of the clones; in checked studies, under half of the deficit traces to unresolved V genes, and the cause of the others is not known. The DNA was the basis for D and trimming; V, J and clone size are from that table. The sample profile shows over 20,000 clones; more than 70% of them were found once. The top ten clonotypes cover 3.3% of the sample.

V gives up 0 bases and J gives up 2 bases, and the segment between their germline ends measures 9 bases. Reading the germline V gene gives CDR1 SGHRS and CDR2 YFSETQ. From the cysteine through the phenylalanine, the CDR3 covers 15 amino acids. Only CDR3 DNA is held: 45 bases, read in frame from base 1. This entry is derived from a study of long-term antiretroviral therapy in people with HIV (dated by TCRdb to the early 2020s). About the full investigation: The earliest samples were collected approximately a decade before the 2015 WHO recommendation for immediate ART, a period when ART was typically delayed until CD4 counts fell. Whether ART initiation and durable HIV suppression were associated with changes in peripheral blood TRB repertoire composition and diversity was tested in a retrospective serial study. A total of 192 cryopreserved PBMC samples came from a few dozen adults with confirmed HIV infection and were collected serially over a mean of roughly 6 years (range 1-12). Of the approximately 30 participants with HIV, 10 to 11 were female. No cross-contamination during QIAcube processing was shown when test extractions of a monoclonal T-cell line were performed alongside fewer than 35 polyclonal samples. Points the paper makes about the study in general: The samples were dated from 2004 to 2017, and the ART regimens that were used may be less effective than current ART regimens. Because cell numbers in pre-ART samples were limited, unsorted PBMC were profiled instead of sorted CD4+ and CD8+ T cells. HIV repertoires had narrower CDR3 length ranges than controls, and the network structure suggested an antigen-experienced repertoire that shifted only slightly toward naive after ART. Because PBMC availability was limited, only the TCR beta chain was sequenced, with no alpha chain pairing. At every time point, the repertoire was dominated by expanded TRB clones first identified before ART initiation, although this dominance fluctuated and, in many PLHIV, declined after ART. Starting ART was linked to a significant rise in TRB diversity, yet even after long-term ART the diversity remained significantly lower than in transplant donor controls. Inferences about post-ART repertoire changes were limited because no data were available on ART adherence, viral resistance or therapy changes.

To be included, a participant needed at least one PBMC sample from before ART initiation plus at least two post-ART samples. All participants with HIV were treated in the United States of America. Before DNA extraction, cryopreserved samples of roughly 0.9-11 million PBMC were thawed and washed. At the time of the earliest PBMC sample, participants with HIV were aged between about 20 and 54 years. PBMC samples from each participant spanned 1-4 timepoints before ART initiation and 2-8 timepoints after ART initiation, with a median of 7 samples. Serial HIV viral load, CD4+ T-cell count, ART history and demographic data were obtained for every participant. Using a Qiagen kit on a QIAcube, genomic DNA was extracted from unsorted PBMC, with samples processed in batches of 12.

The chain is encoded by TRBV5-1 joined to TRBJ2-1, with a tentative D gene TRBD2 over 6 matching bases. The sample in question was unsorted PBMCs, obtained 2.6 years after starting antiretroviral therapy. The source of this sequence is a woman in her 50s with HIV. The CDR3 region: CASSLDSGPYNEQFF. The DNA is as follows: TGCGCCAGCAGCTTGGATAGCGGACCCTACAATGAGCAGTTCTTC.